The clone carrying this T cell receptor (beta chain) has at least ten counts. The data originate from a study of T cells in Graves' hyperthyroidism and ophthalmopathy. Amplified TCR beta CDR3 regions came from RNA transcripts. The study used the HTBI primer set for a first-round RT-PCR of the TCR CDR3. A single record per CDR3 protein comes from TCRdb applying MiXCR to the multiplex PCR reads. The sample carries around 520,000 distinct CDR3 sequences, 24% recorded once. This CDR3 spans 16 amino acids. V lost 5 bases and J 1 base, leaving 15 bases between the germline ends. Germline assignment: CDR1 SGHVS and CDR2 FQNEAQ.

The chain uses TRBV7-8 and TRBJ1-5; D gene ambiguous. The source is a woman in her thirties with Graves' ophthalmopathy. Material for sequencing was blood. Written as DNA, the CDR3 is TGTGCCAGCAGCACGACTCCGTTTACGAGCAATCAGCCCCAGCATTTT. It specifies CASSTTPFTSNQPQHF.